This entry lists 14 T cell receptor beta chains sequenced from one sample in a study of identical twins. In TCRdb, the 5' RACE reads were re-called with MiXCR into one record per CDR3 protein. Of hundreds of thousands of distinct CDR3 sequences listed, 24% are singletons. Another study also made use of these data, one on T cells expressing NK-cell markers.

Sequenced sample: CD4+ T cells sorted from blood. These receptors were collected from a woman aged 18-29 years in good health.

The V and J genes are TRBV29-1 and TRBJ2-1, with 8 bases matching TRBD2. This CDR3 comprises 13 residues. Looked up from germline, CDR1 is SQVTM and CDR2 is ANQGSEA. Germline trimming cut 4 bases from V and 8 bases from J; bases unmatched to any gene: 7. The CDR3 here is CSVVYGRVDEQFF. The CDR3 DNA sequence: TGCAGCGTTGTGTACGGGAGGGTCGATGAGCAGTTCTTC.

This clonotype showed up just a few times. The genes are TRBV24-1 and TRBJ2-1; 9 bases fit TRBD2. In germline, CDR1 is KGHDR, CDR2 SFDVKD. The CDR3 contains 14 residues. Trimming removed 6 bases from V and 7 bases from J; junction bases left unmatched: 6. CDR3: CATSSAGGSNEQFF. The CDR3 bases are TGTGCCACCAGTTCAGCGGGAGGCAGTAATGAGCAGTTCTTC.

The chain joins TRBV12-3 or TRBV12-4 to TRBJ1-4, with 9 bases matching TRBD1. The length of the CDR3 is 16 residues. Trimming at V came to 3 bases and at J to 6 bases, leaving 8 bases not matched to a gene. For the CDR3, the DNA is TGTGCCAGCAGTTTGGAATTGGACAGGGGTGATGAAAAACTGTTTTTT. Translating it yields CASSLELDRGDEKLFF.

This clonotype was counted a few times. The chain is built from TRBV20-1 and TRBJ1-1; 9 bases align to TRBD1. CDR1 is DFQATT and CDR2 is SNEGSKA in the germline V gene (reference sequence). The CDR3 runs 13 residues. V shed 6 bases, J shed 1 base, and the junction held 3 bases outside the gene matches. CDR3 region: CSAADRGNTEAFF. CDR3 coding DNA: TGCAGTGCAGCGGACAGGGGGAACACTGAAGCTTTCTTT.

This clonotype was counted between two and nine times. CDR3 sequence (DNA): TGCAGTGCTAGCACAACGACAGGGGCCCCAGACACAGATACGCAGTATTTT. It yields the protein CSASTTTGAPDTDTQYF. The rearrangement uses TRBV20-1 and TRBJ2-3, with 8 bases aligning to TRBD1. CDR3 length equals 17 residues. Trimming removed 3 bases from V and 2 bases from J; junction bases left unmatched: 13. Germline values: CDR1 DFQATT, CDR2 SNEGSKA (reference sequence).

This clonotype was found a few times. CDR3 nucleotide sequence: TGTGCCAGCAGTTCACTCTCCCTACCAGTGAGCTCCTACAATGAGCAGTTCTTC. It is translated as CASSSLSLPVSSYNEQFF. The chain employs TRBV27 and TRBJ2-1; D remains ambiguous. The CDR3 consists of 18 residues. V dropped 4 bases and J dropped 0 bases, with 19 bases sitting between them. From germline, CDR1 is MNHEY and CDR2 SMNVEV (reference sequence).

This clonotype was found a few times. V usage is TRBV2 and J usage is TRBJ2-5, with D hard to call. This CDR3 is built from 13 residues. Germline lookup yields CDR1 SNHLY and CDR2 FYNNEI. Trimming removed 7 bases at V and 3 bases at J, with 12 bases between. CDR3 residues: CASTRRWEETQYF. DNA of the CDR3: TGTGCCAGCACTAGACGGTGGGAAGAGACCCAGTACTTC.

The CDR3: CASKPGQGLYEQYF. The CDR3 coding sequence is TGTGCCAGCAAACCGGGACAGGGCCTCTACGAGCAGTACTTC. The V gene is TRBV12-3 or TRBV12-4, the J gene TRBJ2-7; the match to TRBD1 covers 9 bases. The CDR3 sequence is 14 residues long. V shed 7 bases and J 3 bases; nucleotides not matched to a gene: 7.

This clonotype was observed a few times. The chain is built from TRBV7-2 and TRBJ2-1; 9 nucleotides agree with TRBD2. In germline, CDR1 is SGHTA, CDR2 FQGNSA. Germline trimming cut 7 bases from V and 7 bases from J; bases unmatched to any gene: 14. The CDR3 is 16 residues long. The CDR3 loop is CASNHRGRGGGNEQFF. For the CDR3, the DNA is TGTGCCAGCAACCATAGAGGGCGGGGGGGCGGTAATGAGCAGTTCTTC.

CDR3 residues: CSVEGTRNNEQFF. The CDR3 DNA reads as TGCAGCGTTGAAGGGACACGGAACAATGAGCAGTTCTTC. V gene TRBV29-1 combines with J gene TRBJ2-1, with a tentative D call TRBD1 (5 bases). In germline, CDR1 is SQVTM, CDR2 ANQGSEA. Trimming pared 1 base from V and 5 bases from J, leaving 9 bases between. The CDR3 is 13 residues long.

The rearrangement uses TRBV14 and TRBJ2-3; D unclear. The CDR3 sequence is 13 residues long. The germline CDR1 and CDR2 sequences are SGHDN and FVKESK. Trimming shortened V by 6 bases and J by 5 bases, and 12 bases separated the two germline ends. Here the CDR3 DNA reads TGTGCCAGCAGTCCCTCGAGGCGAGATACGCAGTATTTT. It specifies CASSPSRRDTQYF. The variable domain in full, with the rest retrieved from reference TRBV14 and TRBJ2-3, is EAGVTQFPSHSVIEKGQTVTLRCDPISGHDNLYWYRRVMGKEIKFLLHFVKESKQDESGMPNNRFLAERTGGTYSTLKVQPAELEDSGVYFCASSPSRRDTQYFGPGTRLTVL.

This chain connects TRBV12-3 or TRBV12-4 to TRBJ2-5; 8 bases agree with TRBD2. Germline trimming cut 4 bases from V and 4 bases from J; bases unmatched to any gene: 11. This CDR3 region has 16 residues. The chain's CDR3 is CASSSWSGRSLETQYF. The DNA of the CDR3 is TGTGCCAGCAGTTCCTGGAGCGGGAGATCCCTAGAGACCCAGTACTTC.

The V gene is TRBV4-2, the J gene TRBJ2-1; no firm D call. CDR1 and CDR2 (germline): LGHNA, YNFKEQ. The CDR3 consists of 13 residues. V was shortened by 8 bases and J by 1 base, with 9 bases between the two germline ends. DNA for the CDR3: TGTGCCAGCTTATCCGCGTCCTACAATGAGCAGTTCTTC. Protein sequence: CASLSASYNEQFF.

The chain recombines TRBV7-9 with TRBJ2-3; TRBD2 matches at 10 bases. The J segment lost 2 bases and the V segment lost 2 bases, leaving 1 base of the junction unmatched. The germline V gene encodes CDR1 SEHNR and CDR2 FQNEAQ (reference sequence). The length of the CDR3 is 15 residues. The CDR3 coding sequence is TGTGCCAGCAGCTTAAGCGGGAGGGTCACAGATACGCAGTATTTT. Protein sequence: CASSLSGRVTDTQYF.